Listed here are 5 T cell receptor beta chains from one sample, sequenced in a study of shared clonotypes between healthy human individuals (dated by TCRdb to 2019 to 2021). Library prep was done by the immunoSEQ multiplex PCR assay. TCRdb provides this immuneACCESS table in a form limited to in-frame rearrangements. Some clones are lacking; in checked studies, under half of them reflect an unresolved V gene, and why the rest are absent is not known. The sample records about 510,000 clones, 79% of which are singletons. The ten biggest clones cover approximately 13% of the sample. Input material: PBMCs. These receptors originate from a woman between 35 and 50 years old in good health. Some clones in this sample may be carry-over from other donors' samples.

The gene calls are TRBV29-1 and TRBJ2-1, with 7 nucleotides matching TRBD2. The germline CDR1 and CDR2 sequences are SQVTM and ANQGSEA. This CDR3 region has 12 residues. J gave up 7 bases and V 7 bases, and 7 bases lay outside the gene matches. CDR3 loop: CSALAAGNEQFF. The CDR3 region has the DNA TGCAGCGCCCTAGCGGCGGGGAATGAGCAGTTCTTC.

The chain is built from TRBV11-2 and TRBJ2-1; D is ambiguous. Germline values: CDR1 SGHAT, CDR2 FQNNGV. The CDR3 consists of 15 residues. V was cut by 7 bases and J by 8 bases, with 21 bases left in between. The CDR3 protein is CASKGIRRALDEQFF. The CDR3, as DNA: TGTGCCAGCAAAGGAATTAGAAGGGCGTTGGATGAGCAGTTCTTC.

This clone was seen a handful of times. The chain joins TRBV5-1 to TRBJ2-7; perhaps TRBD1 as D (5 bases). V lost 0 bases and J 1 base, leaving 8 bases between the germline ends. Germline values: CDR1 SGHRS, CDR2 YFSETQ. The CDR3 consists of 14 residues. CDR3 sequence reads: CASSLDTGSYEQYF. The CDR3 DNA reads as TGCGCCAGCAGCTTGGATACAGGTTCCTACGAGCAGTACTTC.

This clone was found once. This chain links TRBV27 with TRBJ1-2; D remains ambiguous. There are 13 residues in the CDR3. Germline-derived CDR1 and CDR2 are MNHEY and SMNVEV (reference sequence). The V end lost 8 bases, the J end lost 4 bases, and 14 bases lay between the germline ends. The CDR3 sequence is CASARGQAYGYTF. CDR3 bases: TGTGCCAGCGCTAGAGGGCAAGCCTATGGCTACACCTTC.

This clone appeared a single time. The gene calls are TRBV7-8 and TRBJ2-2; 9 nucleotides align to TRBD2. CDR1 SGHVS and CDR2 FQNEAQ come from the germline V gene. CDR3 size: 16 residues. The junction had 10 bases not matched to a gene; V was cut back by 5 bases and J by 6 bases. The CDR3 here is CASSLGGAGGAGELFF. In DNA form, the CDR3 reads TGTGCCAGCAGCCTCGGGGGTGCGGGAGGGGCCGGGGAGCTGTTTTTT. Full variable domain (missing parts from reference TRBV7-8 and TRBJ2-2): GAGVSQSPRYKVAKRGQDVALRCDPISGHVSLFWYQQALGQGPEFLTYFQNEAQLDKSGLPSDRFFAERPEGSVSTLKIQRTQQEDSAVYLCASSLGGAGGAGELFFGEGSRLTVL.